This T cell receptor beta chain was found in a study of blood T cell repertoires in COVID-19. Across the study: Specimens from acute and convalescent COVID-19 originated in the United States, Italy and Spain.

The V gene lost 4 bases and the J gene lost 4 bases, with 14 bases spanning the gap. Germline V CDR1 and CDR2: SGHNT, YYREEE (reference sequence). This CDR3 region has 15 residues. Per the authors' pipeline: By means of reference gene primer amplification, nucleated cell counts were estimated. Some clones are missing from TCRdb's copy, which holds only in-frame ones; the method was immunoSEQ multiplex PCR. V and J calls and clone size are copied from that table; D and trimming were computed from the DNA. The sample yields roughly 80,000 clones, 75% to 85% seen once. Source material: peripheral blood. The rearrangement links TRBV5-4 to TRBJ2-2; TRBD1 is a possible D gene (6 bases). This sequence originates from a human donor in a cohort sampled during active COVID-19. The CDR3 loop reads CASSPGQMGTGELFF. CDR3 sequence (DNA): TGTGCCAGCAGCCCCGGACAGATGGGCACCGGGGAGCTGTTTTTT.